The 8 T cell receptor beta chains below were found in one sample sequenced in a study of blood T cell repertoires in COVID-19. TCRdb keeps only in-frame clones here, not all; method: immunoSEQ multiplex PCR. The table includes a few hundred thousand clones, around nine tenths detected once. The sample was PBMCs or T cells enriched from blood (not recorded which). These receptors originate from a woman between 35 and 50 years old who had recovered from COVID-19.

The rearrangement uses TRBV28 and TRBJ2-1; 9 positions match TRBD1. V gave up 6 bases and J gave up 3 bases; unmatched junction bases: 3. The germline gives CDR1 MDHEN, CDR2 SYDVKM. This CDR3 is 14 amino acids long. The CDR3 nucleotides read TGTGCCAGCAGGACAGGGGGAAACTACAATGAGCAGTTCTTC. The encoded protein is CASRTGGNYNEQFF.

The CDR3 DNA follows: TGTGCCAGCAGGAGGGATGAAGAGACCCAGTACTTC. The encoded protein is CASRRDEETQYF. The rearrangement joins TRBV2 to TRBJ2-5, with D perhaps TRBD2 (5 bases). The CDR3 runs 12 residues. The ends were cut back, 6 bases at V and 3 bases at J, with 8 bases in the middle. The germline gives CDR1 SNHLY, CDR2 FYNNEI.

V and J are TRBV5-1 and TRBJ2-1; perhaps TRBD1 as D (7 bases). This CDR3 is built from 15 residues. Per germline, CDR1 SGHRS and CDR2 YFSETQ. V gave up 0 bases and J gave up 6 bases, with 13 bases separating them. The CDR3, as DNA: TGCGCCAGCAGCTTGGGACAGGGAGGTAGCAATGAGCAGTTCTTC. Protein product: CASSLGQGGSNEQFF.

This clone has only one observation. The V gene is TRBV5-6, the J gene TRBJ2-1; the D gene is possibly TRBD2 (6 bases). The V and J ends lost 0 bases and 9 bases respectively, with 16 bases between them. The V gene's germline CDR1 is SGHDT and CDR2 YYEEEE. The CDR3 has 15 residues. CDR3 sequence reads: CASSLGGSTRGEQFF. The CDR3, as DNA: TGTGCCAGCAGCTTGGGGGGTTCGACTAGGGGTGAGCAGTTCTTC.

The V call is TRBV12-3 or TRBV12-4, the J call TRBJ2-1; D might be TRBD2 (6 bases). Deletions cut 6 bases from V and 4 bases from J, with 10 bases between. The CDR3 covers 13 residues. As DNA, the CDR3 is TGTGCCAGCAGCCTGGGACTGTACAATGAGCAGTTCTTC. Translated: CASSLGLYNEQFF.

The J gene is TRBJ1-2, the V gene TRBV29-1; 7 nucleotides agree with TRBD1. Germline-derived CDR1 and CDR2 are SQVTM and ANQGSEA. Trimming took 6 bases from V and 6 from J; bases not matched to a gene: 4. The CDR3 is 11 amino acids. This chain's CDR3 is CSVLDRDGYTF. CDR3 nucleotide sequence: TGCAGCGTCCTTGACAGGGATGGCTACACCTTC. The entire variable domain, with the rest obtained from reference TRBV29-1 and TRBJ1-2, is as follows: SAVISQKPSRDICQRGTSLTIQCQVDSQVTMMFWYRQQPGQSLTLIATANQGSEATYESGFVIDKFPISRPNLTFSTLTVSNMSPEDSSIYLCSVLDRDGYTFGSGTRLTVV.

V and J are TRBV9 and TRBJ1-4; D remains ambiguous. V shed 0 bases and J shed 10 bases, with 16 bases lying between them. Germline CDR1 SGDLS, CDR2 YYNGEE. CDR3 length: 15 residues. Here the CDR3 reads CASSVAGDLGGKLFF. The CDR3 DNA is TGTGCCAGCAGCGTAGCAGGTGACCTCGGTGGAAAACTGTTTTTT.

The V and J genes are TRBV6-5 and TRBJ1-1; D not resolved. The germline V gene encodes CDR1 MNHEY and CDR2 SVGAGI. The CDR3 has 15 amino acids. The ends were cut back, 6 bases at V and 0 bases at J, with 14 bases in the middle. The DNA for the CDR3 is TGTGCCAGCAGCCGGGCGGGGAGTATGAACACTGAAGCTTTCTTT. Its translation is CASSRAGSMNTEAFF.